These T cell receptor beta chains were read from a single sample in a study of shared clonotypes between healthy human individuals. Repertoires were generated with immunoSEQ multiplex PCR, while TCRdb's copy carries only in-frame clones and drops some. The profile shows hundreds of thousands of clones, less than 85% of them singletons. The source material was memory CD4+ T cells sorted from blood. The receptors here all came from a woman aged 25-40 years in good health. CDR3s leave out the opening cysteine and the closing phenylalanine or tryptophan. The order of the fields is D gene, J gene, V gene, CDR3 protein. A D gene is named only where the DNA matches it firmly.

TRBD2 TRBJ2-1 TRBV6-1 ASSVSSLSGRYNEQF
NA TRBJ2-7 TRBV5-1 ASSLWAGVASYEQY
TRBD2 TRBJ2-3 TRBV28 ASSVSGRAGDTQY
NA TRBJ2-3 TRBV19 ASSTSATSTDTQY
NA TRBJ1-4 TRBV5-1 ASSLDSGDEKLF
NA TRBJ1-1 TRBV30 AWSGVGSISMNTEAF
NA TRBJ1-2 TRBV5-1 ASSADGGYGYT
NA TRBJ2-7 TRBV28 ASSSLGGMA
TRBD1 TRBJ1-4 TRBV5-1 ASSPDRETNEKLF
TRBD2 TRBJ2-1 TRBV5-1 ASSVESSGYNEQF
TRBD2 TRBJ2-2 TRBV30 AWRGAGGTGELF
TRBD1 TRBJ2-3 TRBV27 ASSRQGSFTDTQY
NA TRBJ2-1 TRBV29-1 SAQGGAGNEQF
NA TRBJ1-3 TRBV5-1 ASSLGGLSSGNTIY
TRBD1 TRBJ2-7 TRBV14 ASSRTGSYEQY
NA TRBJ2-4 TRBV4-2 ASSQEVGGAKNIQY
NA TRBJ1-1 TRBV6-1 ASSGTETNTEAF
NA TRBJ1-5 TRBV19 ASSIVQVRGNQPQH
NA TRBJ2-7 TRBV19 ASSRSDTYEQY
NA TRBJ1-3 TRBV28 ASKSSGNTIY
TRBD2 TRBJ2-1 TRBV5-4 ASSLAIREGYEQF
NA TRBJ2-7 TRBV6-1 ASSDPGTLTPYEQY
NA TRBJ2-3 TRBV30 AWRGGGTATDTQY
NA TRBJ2-5 TRBV28 ASSGTGRTQY
NA TRBJ1-1 TRBV11-2 ASRFRVGQLNTEAF
TRBD2 TRBJ2-5 TRBV7-2 ASSLIGLAGGGTQY
NA TRBJ2-1 TRBV30 AWSVGGSYNEQF
NA TRBJ2-1 TRBV7-6 ASSPRSGQSSYNEQF
TRBD1 TRBJ2-5 TRBV28 ASSRSGTGAFGETQY
NA TRBJ2-7 TRBV28 ASSLTTPGGEQY
NA TRBJ1-1 TRBV27 ASSLGENTEAF
TRBD2 TRBJ2-1 TRBV27 ASSKIAGIYNEQF
TRBD2 TRBJ2-5 TRBV28 ASSLGLAGGETQY
TRBD2 TRBJ2-1 TRBV11-2 ASSDSLAGASREQF
NA TRBJ2-6 TRBV5-8 ASSLSKSGANVLT
TRBD2 TRBJ2-7 TRBV2 ARGLAGGGEQY
TRBD2 TRBJ2-3 TRBV4-2 ASSQAGGGDTDTQY
TRBD2 TRBJ2-5 TRBV19 ASSGGSGRKETQY
NA TRBJ2-7 TRBV14 ASSQVGGSGTPY
TRBD2 TRBJ2-1 TRBV19 ASRTNSGSDSYNEQF